A selection of T cell receptor beta chains follows, all from one sample in a study of early T cells in non-severe SARS-CoV-2 infection. MiXCR, applied by TCRdb to the 5' RACE reads, yields one record per CDR3 protein. The repertoire holds roughly 47,000 distinct CDR3 sequences, with more than 5.5% as singletons. The input for sequencing was whole blood, taken at baseline. Source of these receptors: an adult who was a healthcare worker with PCR-confirmed SARS-CoV-2 infection or an uninfected control (not recorded which). Both conserved end residues are part of each CDR3. The order of the fields is J gene, D gene, clone size, V gene, CDR3 protein, CDR3 DNA. A D gene is named only where the DNA matches it firmly. Expanded clones get a size class; other rows say once, few or many, or leave the size out.

TRBJ1-2 . many TRBV4-3 CASSQDWKAADYGYTF TGCGCCAGCAGCCAAGATTGGAAGGCCGCTGACTATGGCTACACCTTC
TRBJ2-3 TRBD2 many TRBV2 CASARLAGGTDTQYF TGTGCCAGCGCACGACTAGCGGGGGGCACAGATACGCAGTATTTT
TRBJ2-6 . many TRBV18 CASSPRDSGANVLTF TGTGCCAGCTCACCCAGGGACTCTGGGGCCAACGTCCTGACTTTC
TRBJ2-3 . . TRBV10-2 CASVEYGGGTDTQYF TGCGCCAGCGTCGAATACGGGGGAGGCACAGATACGCAGTATTTT
TRBJ2-7 . . TRBV20-1 CSARNQGSWSEEQYF TGCAGTGCTAGAAATCAGGGATCCTGGTCGGAAGAGCAGTACTTC
TRBJ2-7 . few TRBV12-3/TRBV12-4 CASSLRGTSSTRYEQYF TGTGCCAGCAGTTTAAGGGGTACAAGTTCCACCCGCTACGAGCAGTACTTC
TRBJ1-5 . many TRBV30 CACGWQSSNQPQHF TGTGCCTGCGGGTGGCAGTCTAGCAATCAGCCCCAGCATTTT
TRBJ1-3 . many TRBV12-3/TRBV12-4 CASSTKPGNTIYF TGTGCCAGCAGTACAAAGCCGGGAAACACCATATATTTT
TRBJ2-3 . many TRBV6-5 CASRDRGRSTDTQYF TGTGCCAGCAGAGACCGGGGCCGTAGCACAGATACGCAGTATTTT
TRBJ2-7 . . TRBV20-1 CSASIGFPYEQYF TGCAGTGCTAGTATAGGTTTTCCCTACGAGCAGTACTTC
TRBJ1-6 . . TRBV6-6 CASSPTARHLPHF TGTGCCAGCAGCCCAACCGCTCGACATCTCCCCCACTTT
TRBJ1-1 . . TRBV7-7 CASSPPFLWPNTEAFF TGTGCTAGCAGCCCTCCCTTTTTGTGGCCGAACACTGAAGCTTTCTTT
TRBJ1-3 . many TRBV28 CASSRASGNTIYF TGTGCCAGCAGTCGCGCCTCTGGAAACACCATATATTTT
TRBJ2-6 TRBD2 many TRBV28 CASSSVAGGNGANVLTF TGTGCCAGCAGCTCAGTAGCGGGGGGTAACGGGGCCAACGTCCTGACTTTC
TRBJ2-1 . many TRBV7-3 CASSSRRYNEQFF TGTGCCAGCAGCTCCCGGCGATACAATGAGCAGTTCTTC
TRBJ1-5 . many TRBV19 CASSISQGSNQPQHF TGTGCCAGTAGTATCAGTCAGGGTAGCAATCAGCCCCAGCATTTT
TRBJ1-6 . few TRBV4-3 CASSQERGAGTPLHF TGCGCCAGCAGCCAAGAGCGGGGGGCCGGGACACCCCTCCACTTT
TRBJ1-5 . . TRBV30 CAWSVDSNQPQHF TGTGCCTGGAGTGTCGATAGCAATCAGCCCCAGCATTTT
TRBJ2-3 . . TRBV19 CASSISGSSAVFTDTQYF TGTGCCAGTAGTATATCAGGGAGCTCAGCGGTATTCACAGATACGCAGTATTTT
TRBJ1-1 . few TRBV12-3/TRBV12-4 CASSKSGTQNTEAFF TGTGCCAGCAGTAAATCTGGGACGCAGAACACTGAAGCTTTCTTT
TRBJ1-1 . . TRBV10-1 CASKQGPNTEAFF TGCGCCAGCAAACAGGGCCCGAACACTGAAGCTTTCTTT
TRBJ1-3 . . TRBV28 CASSSLGAGESGNTIYF TGTGCCAGCAGTTCCCTGGGGGCAGGCGAATCTGGAAACACCATATATTTT
TRBJ2-5 . few TRBV7-6 CASSLYAGQETQYF TGTGCCAGCAGCTTATACGCAGGTCAAGAGACCCAGTACTTC
TRBJ1-2 TRBD1 many TRBV4-2 CASSQLGQVVPYGYTF TGTGCCAGCAGCCAACTCGGACAGGTAGTCCCCTATGGCTACACCTTC
TRBJ2-3 . many TRBV12-3/TRBV12-4 CASRKIGSDTQYF TGTGCCAGCAGGAAAATAGGATCGGATACGCAGTATTTT
TRBJ1-2 . many TRBV7-3 CASSRGRTDDYGYTF TGTGCCAGCAGCCGTGGGAGGACGGACGACTATGGCTACACCTTC
TRBJ2-2 TRBD1 many TRBV20-1 CSARDMPGGTGELFF TGCAGTGCTAGAGATATGCCAGGGGGTACCGGGGAGCTGTTTTTT
TRBJ2-5 TRBD2 many TRBV9 CASSAGTSGGLQETQYF TGTGCCAGCAGCGCCGGGACTAGCGGGGGACTCCAAGAGACCCAGTACTTC
TRBJ2-5 . . TRBV21-1 CASSEYFREGQQETQYF TGTGCCAGCAGCGAATACTTCAGAGAGGGACAACAAGAGACCCAGTACTTC
TRBJ1-2 . . TRBV20-1 CSAPETYGYTF TGCAGTGCTCCGGAGACTTATGGCTACACCTTC
TRBJ1-2 . many TRBV4-3 CASSQEQTYTNYGYTF TGCGCCAGCAGCCAAGAGCAGACTTACACTAACTATGGCTACACCTTC
TRBJ2-7 . many TRBV6-5 CASSYDGSSYEQYF TGTGCCAGCAGTTACGATGGCAGCTCCTACGAGCAGTACTTC
TRBJ1-2 . medium-sized TRBV7-2 CASSLVPTTAYYGYTF TGTGCCAGCAGCTTAGTCCCCACGACAGCTTATTATGGCTACACCTTC
TRBJ2-1 TRBD1 many TRBV5-8 CASSSGLSGGNEQFF TGTGCCAGCAGCTCGGGGCTGTCAGGGGGCAATGAGCAGTTCTTC
TRBJ1-3 TRBD1 many TRBV19 CASSSPTGTGNTIYF TGTGCCAGTAGTTCCCCGACAGGGACTGGAAACACCATATATTTT
TRBJ2-1 . few TRBV7-9 CASSFSVNEQFF TGTGCCAGCAGCTTCTCGGTGAATGAGCAGTTCTTC
TRBJ2-3 . many TRBV6-1 CASSEQGGGADTQYF TGTGCCAGCAGTGAACAGGGAGGGGGAGCAGATACGCAGTATTTT
TRBJ2-7 . many TRBV12-3/TRBV12-4 CASSPGVVKRLYEQYF TGTGCCAGCAGTCCAGGGGTGGTAAAAAGACTCTACGAGCAGTACTTC
TRBJ2-4 . many TRBV7-6 CASSPGGSGNIQYF TGTGCCAGCAGCCCCGGGGGTTCCGGAAACATTCAGTACTTC
TRBJ1-4 . many TRBV4-3 CASSQVMGSIGEKLFF TGCGCCAGCAGCCAAGTGATGGGCTCGATTGGTGAAAAACTGTTTTTT
TRBJ2-7 TRBD1 many TRBV7-6 CASSSRRGRRYEQYF TGTGCCAGCAGCTCGCGCAGGGGGCGCAGGTACGAGCAGTACTTC